This T cell receptor beta chain was sequenced in a study of CD8 T cells in ankylosing spondylitis (dated by TCRdb to 2017 to 2019). At the level of the whole study: The study profiled T cell receptor beta repertoires in healthy donors and ankylosing spondylitis patients to find disease-linked TCR variants. In total, the full study cohort was made up of some 100 healthy donors and about two dozen ankylosing spondylitis patients. Samples of peripheral blood were taken, and for ankylosing spondylitis patients, synovial fluid was collected as well.

Sequencer: Illumina HiSeq 2500. Quantitative 5'-RACE with molecular barcodes was the method used to prepare the TCR beta libraries. As for how the authors treated the data: A new computational method based on a probabilistic model of VDJ rearrangement was used to identify disease-linked TCR variants. TCRdb trimmed public reads at Q25 via fastp, called clones via MiXCR and kept in-frame beta chains. Rows matching on CDR3 protein sequence are summarized as one entry with the most common DNA and genes. TCRdb's processing, not the authors' own work, is the source of the V and J calls. This sample is represented by under 250,000 distinct CDR3 sequences; about 7.3% of them were singletons. Together, the top ten hold 14% of the sample. General findings and caveats noted by the study authors: Some motif variants were previously reported in synovial fluid and blood of reactive arthritis patients, suggesting common disease-initiation mechanisms. The disease-linked clones showed a CD8+ phenotype and occurred at relatively low frequencies in peripheral blood. According to the report, matched synovial fluid samples from ankylosing spondylitis patients were significantly enriched for the disease-linked clones. A TCR beta motif made up of fewer than 10 highly homologous amino acid variants appeared to be characteristic of blood from ankylosing spondylitis patients.

At least ten counts were recorded for this clonotype. The target of this receptor is not known. Base qualities are not recorded, but no much larger clone differs from it by a single base. The specimen was blood, either unsorted or a sorted T cell fraction (not recorded which). The TCR sequence derives from a male donor with ankylosing spondylitis.

For the CDR3, the sequence is CASSPSGLAGVYEQYF. In nucleotide form, the sequence is TGTGCCAGCAGCCCCTCCGGACTAGCGGGAGTCTACGAGCAGTACTTC. The chain joins TRBV7-9 to TRBJ2-7; a stretch of 13 junction bases matches TRBD2. The CDR3 goes from the cysteine to the phenylalanine over 16 residues. Solely the CDR3 DNA is kept, with 48 bases framed from the first base. Via the germline V gene (reference sequence), CDR1 is SEHNR and CDR2 FQNEAQ. Germline trimming: 5 bases from V, 3 bases from J; junction bases outside gene matches: 7.